A selection of T cell receptor beta chains follows, all from one sample in a study of Graves' ophthalmopathy and Graves' hyperthyroidism. TCRdb recomputed calls from the multiplex PCR reads with MiXCR, one row per CDR3 protein. The data show hundreds of thousands of distinct CDR3 sequences, approximately 39% seen once. Sequenced sample: peripheral blood. These receptors originate from an adult man with Graves' ophthalmopathy. CDR3s include the opening cysteine and the closing phenylalanine or tryptophan. A D gene is named only where the DNA matches it firmly. Not all rows give a size; the values are once, few, many and, for expanded clones, a class.

CDR3 protein: CASSPQGSTNEKLFF
CDR3 DNA: TGTGCCAGCAGCCCACAGGGTTCCACTAATGAAAAACTGTTTTTT
V gene: TRBV11-2
D gene: .
clone size: .
J gene: TRBJ1-4

CDR3 protein: CASSENRAPAFF
CDR3 DNA: TGTGCCAGCAGTGAAAACAGGGCCCCAGCTTTCTTT
V gene: TRBV25-1
D gene: .
clone size: many
J gene: TRBJ1-1

CDR3 protein: CATSDSQGNSGANVLTF
CDR3 DNA: TGTGCCACCAGTGATTCCCAGGGAAACTCTGGGGCCAACGTCCTGACTTTC
V gene: TRBV24-1
D gene: .
clone size: many
J gene: TRBJ2-6

CDR3 protein: CASRLDRVGANVLTF
CDR3 DNA: TGTGCCAGCAGACTAGACAGGGTTGGGGCCAACGTCCTGACTTTC
V gene: TRBV12-3/TRBV12-4
D gene: TRBD1
clone size: few
J gene: TRBJ2-6

CDR3 protein: CSSGDGGQETQYF
CDR3 DNA: TGCAGCTCCGGCGACGGGGGGCAAGAGACCCAGTACTTC
V gene: TRBV29-1
D gene: TRBD2
clone size: .
J gene: TRBJ2-5

CDR3 protein: CASAERGGDYEQYF
CDR3 DNA: TGTGCCAGCGCCGAGAGGGGGGGAGACTACGAGCAGTACTTC
V gene: TRBV7-8
D gene: .
clone size: many
J gene: TRBJ2-7

CDR3 protein: CAISAARGPGETQYF
CDR3 DNA: TGTGCCATCAGTGCCGCGAGGGGCCCTGGAGAGACCCAGTACTTC
V gene: TRBV10-3
D gene: .
clone size: many
J gene: TRBJ2-5

CDR3 protein: CASSSSGTGEFPLHF
CDR3 DNA: TGTGCCAGCAGCTCATCCGGGACAGGGGAGTTTCCCCTCCACTTT
V gene: TRBV7-3
D gene: TRBD1
clone size: many
J gene: TRBJ1-6

CDR3 protein: CAWRAPGSYGYTF
CDR3 DNA: TGTGCCTGGAGGGCCCCGGGGAGCTATGGCTACACCTTC
V gene: TRBV30
D gene: .
clone size: few
J gene: TRBJ1-2

CDR3 protein: CASSQVPGNTEAFF
CDR3 DNA: TGCGCCAGCAGCCAAGTTCCGGGGAACACTGAAGCTTTCTTT
V gene: TRBV4-3
D gene: .
clone size: few
J gene: TRBJ1-1

CDR3 protein: CASSLQPPRQGHNQPQHF
CDR3 DNA: TGTGCCAGCAGCTTGCAGCCCCCCAGGCAGGGGCACAATCAGCCCCAGCATTTT
V gene: TRBV7-6
D gene: .
clone size: .
J gene: TRBJ1-5

CDR3 protein: CASKPLPGQDYEQYF
CDR3 DNA: TGTGCCAGCAAGCCCCTCCCGGGACAGGATTACGAGCAGTACTTC
V gene: TRBV2
D gene: TRBD1
clone size: many
J gene: TRBJ2-7

CDR3 protein: CASSLVQGNQPQHF
CDR3 DNA: TGTGCCAGCAGCTTAGTACAGGGAAATCAGCCCCAGCATTTT
V gene: TRBV7-8
D gene: .
clone size: many
J gene: TRBJ1-5

CDR3 protein: CASSLTRNYGYTF
CDR3 DNA: TGTGCCAGCAGCCTGACACGTAACTATGGCTACACCTTC
V gene: TRBV25-1
D gene: .
clone size: many
J gene: TRBJ1-2

CDR3 protein: CASSDLLRSPTEAFF
CDR3 DNA: TGCGCCAGCAGCGACCTATTGCGGTCCCCCACTGAAGCTTTCTTT
V gene: TRBV5-1
D gene: .
clone size: few
J gene: TRBJ1-1

CDR3 protein: CASSADRGGNSPLHF
CDR3 DNA: TGTGCCAGCAGCGCTGACAGGGGGGGTAATTCACCCCTCCACTTT
V gene: TRBV7-9
D gene: TRBD1
clone size: .
J gene: TRBJ1-6

CDR3 protein: CSVMTGGTDTQYF
CDR3 DNA: TGCAGCGTCATGACAGGCGGCACAGATACGCAGTATTTT
V gene: TRBV29-1
D gene: .
clone size: .
J gene: TRBJ2-3

CDR3 protein: CAISESPSPNYGYTF
CDR3 DNA: TGTGCCATCAGTGAGTCGCCCAGCCCCAACTATGGCTACACCTTC
V gene: TRBV10-3
D gene: .
clone size: many
J gene: TRBJ1-2

CDR3 protein: CASSRGLGPQETQYF
CDR3 DNA: TGTGCCAGCAGTAGAGGGCTGGGGCCACAAGAGACCCAGTACTTC
V gene: TRBV6-1
D gene: .
clone size: .
J gene: TRBJ2-5

CDR3 protein: CASSLPGLAGGNTQYF
CDR3 DNA: TGTGCCAGCAGCTTACCGGGACTAGCGGGAGGAAATACGCAGTATTTT
V gene: TRBV7-8
D gene: TRBD2
clone size: .
J gene: TRBJ2-3

CDR3 protein: CSARIPQNTEAFF
CDR3 DNA: TGCAGTGCGCGGATCCCGCAGAACACTGAAGCTTTCTTT
V gene: TRBV20-1
D gene: .
clone size: many
J gene: TRBJ1-1

CDR3 protein: CASSPTLGQREETQYF
CDR3 DNA: TGTGCCAGCAGCCCAACATTGGGCCAGCGGGAAGAGACCCAGTACTTC
V gene: TRBV7-9
D gene: .
clone size: .
J gene: TRBJ2-5

CDR3 protein: CASSQDGSGNYGYTF
CDR3 DNA: TGTGCCAGCAGCCAAGATGGGTCAGGCAACTATGGCTACACCTTC
V gene: TRBV9
D gene: .
clone size: .
J gene: TRBJ1-2

CDR3 protein: CASTPTGGETQYF
CDR3 DNA: TGTGCCAGCACTCCCACCGGGGGGGAGACCCAGTACTTC
V gene: TRBV5-8
D gene: TRBD2
clone size: many
J gene: TRBJ2-5